A single count supports the clone carrying this T cell receptor (beta chain). Its specificity is not known. 13 Jbeta primers and 60 Vbeta primers were used for the PCR. TCRdb's copy holds only in-frame clones and misses some; the assay was immunoSEQ multiplex PCR. The sample lists more than 75,000 clones; over 70% were seen once. The CDR3 contains 14 residues. Trimming at V came to 8 bases and at J to 4 bases, leaving 9 bases not matched to a gene. Germline CDR1 SGHTS, CDR2 YDEGEE. The record originates from a study of cytomegalovirus exposure and HLA in healthy donors. Points from the study as a whole: The authors enumerated 150 to 200 TCR beta chains as linked to cytomegalovirus. The authors judged a highly shared variant cluster likely a sequencing artifact.

What was sequenced was PBMCs. The V call is TRBV5-8, the J call TRBJ1-2; 9 positions match TRBD1. The receptor's source is a man in his forties in good health and CMV-seropositive. DNA of the CDR3: TGTGCCAGAAGTGGAACAGGGGGCGGCTATGGCTACACCTTC. Encoded protein: CARSGTGGGYGYTF.